This T cell receptor (beta chain) was identified during a study of shared clonotypes between healthy human individuals (dated by TCRdb to about 2020). General notes on the study: The cohort comprised two women and a few men aged 18 to 49 years. The study deeply sequenced blood TCR repertoires of about 5 healthy adults to estimate repertoire size and the extent of clonotype sharing between individuals. Each donor's leukapheresis produced roughly between about 0.85 and 10 billion PBMCs. To increase sequencing depth and limit assay-specific biases, TCR repertoire library preparation and sequencing were carried out by different laboratories using diverse techniques. General findings and caveats noted by the study authors: Sampling was restricted to blood, and TCR repertoires in tissue are likely to differ from TCR repertoires in blood. Based on pairwise subsampling, the degree of clonotype sharing among donors was expected to be affected by sequencing depth. Because the study included a small number of donors, the genetic and exposure-history diversity represented was limited.

The germline V gene (reference sequence) yields GTSNPN for CDR1 and SVGIG for CDR2. Counted from cysteine to phenylalanine, this CDR3 has 13 amino acids. Only CDR3 DNA is held: 39 bases, read in frame from base 1. Using the deep immunoSEQ assay, TCR CDR3 regions were amplified from genomic DNA by multiplex PCR. Genomic DNA extracted from each cell subset was distributed evenly over all wells of several immunoSEQ 96-well plates, and each plate served as one replicate. Each replicate PCR for unsorted PBMC received roughly 300 ng genomic DNA, equal to approximately 30,000 T cell genomes. Ten immunoSEQ deep assay plates were used to sequence unsorted PBMC genomic DNA. Purified libraries were measured with a Qubit 3.0 fluorometer, size-checked on a Bioanalyzer 2100, and measured again with the KAPA Library Quantification kit. Every immunoSEQ 96-well plate was sequenced on a dedicated single-read 150-cycle Illumina NextSeq 550 flow cell. In the source study's methods: Because the immunoSEQ output held only junctional sequences and lacked quality scores, the filtering could not match the filtering applied to full-length reads. Sequences were annotated with PyIR, a Python wrapper for IgBLAST v1.9, and V/J genes and CDR3 were assigned using IMGT germline references. Any read was removed if the V/J assignment was weak (E-value above 1e-6), the CDR3 was missing, or the read contained stop codons, out-of-frame junctions, or ambiguous translated residues. V3J clonotypes were defined by identical inferred V gene, J gene, and CDR3 amino acid sequence. The percentage overlap between two repertoires was calculated by dividing the number of shared unique clonotypes by the size of the smaller repertoire. Three approaches were used to assess repertoire richness: RTK rarefaction, the Chao1 estimator, and Recon v2.1 estimates of unobserved clonotypes. What TCRdb holds here is the immuneACCESS table cut down to in-frame rearrangements. Part of the clones is not present; checked against another copy, under half of the missing clones reflect an unresolved V gene, and the others are unexplained. V and J calls and clone size are as listed in that table; D and trimming were resolved from the DNA. A total of 450,000 to 650,000 clones appear in this sample, around 78% of them only once. The ten biggest clones cover around 12% of the sample.

Notes on this clone: The antigen it recognizes is unknown. With only one base between it and a far larger clone, this is likely a read error.

Donors were healthy HIV-negative adults with no recently reported acute infections or vaccinations. All donors were Caucasian adults living in Nashville, Tennessee, USA. For unsorted samples, approximately 81 million PBMCs were counted, and genomic DNA was extracted using the QIAamp DNA Blood Mini kit. After blood collection by leukapheresis, PBMCs were isolated using Ficoll-Histopaque density gradient centrifugation and then cryopreserved in the vapor phase of liquid nitrogen. Sequencing input: PBMCs. This receptor was obtained from a woman aged 40 to 55 in good health. Some clones in this sample may be carry-over from other donors' samples. The V and J segments used are TRBV30 and TRBJ2-5; TRBD2 could be the D gene, as 6 bases match. Here the CDR3 is given as CAWSHGSRETKYF. The DNA sequence reads TGTGCCTGGAGTCACGGCAGTCGGGAGACCAAGTACTTC.